This paragraph reports one T cell receptor beta chain. Its antigen is not yet known. No much larger clonotype is one base removed from it; base qualities were not supplied. Taken from cysteine to phenylalanine, the CDR3 has 13 residues. Only the CDR3 DNA is retained, 39 bases long and in frame from the first base. The germline V gene (reference sequence) gives CDR1 as SGHAT and CDR2 as FQDESV. The V end gives up 1 base and the J end 14 bases, leaving 2 bases in the junction not matched to a gene. One collaborating source in Seattle enrolled patients while the patients were actively infected and followed the patients over time throughout the course of disease. Whole blood was collected in K2EDTA tubes by collaborating institutions according to the institutions' own protocols. Collaborator samples were shipped for TCRbeta analysis as frozen whole blood, isolated PBMCs, or DNA extracted from either sample type.

TCRbeta CDR3 regions were amplified from genomic DNA by means of the immunoSEQ Assay, a bias-controlled multiplex PCR. Regarding the original processing steps: Within the assay, amplification of reference gene primers was used to estimate how many nucleated cells each sample contained. To quantify the absolute abundance of each unique TCRbeta CDR3 rearrangement, sequence reads were collapsed and filtered. For each sample, productive Simpson clonality was calculated as the square root of Simpson's diversity index over productive rearrangements. The table comes from immuneACCESS by way of TCRdb, which keeps in-frame sequences with V and J called. Part of the clones is missing from these tables; in studies checked, under half for an unresolved V gene and the rest for unknown reasons. V, J and clone size were drawn from that table, and D and trimming were deduced from the DNA. The sample table records roughly 80,000 clones; roughly nine tenths of these occur just once. Roughly 2.6% of the sample is held by the ten biggest clonotypes.

The data were taken from a study of blood T cell repertoires in COVID-19 (dated by TCRdb to 2020 to 2022). Background on the whole study: Samples from collaborators originated in the United States, Italy and Spain and spanned both the acute and convalescent phases of COVID-19. HLA class I and class II types, where available, came from metadata supplied by the sample provider rather than from assay-based typing. The material from the prospective study consisted of cDNA or gDNA derived from T cells, B-cell-depleted T cells, or PBMCs. Samples came from the ongoing ImmuneRACE study (first 160 participants) plus 1,254 subjects from 6 global collaborators. Nearly every sample came with metadata listing a de-identified subject ID, COVID-19 status, age in years and sex. A freely available public database, intended as a resource for researchers studying the immune response to SARS-CoV-2, is where the repertoires were released. Subjects who had been exposed to COVID-19, were actively infected with it, or had recovered from it provided the deeply sampled blood TCRbeta repertoires that made up the dataset. The study at large found these results: How much clinical and demographic metadata was included differed by source and by participant, and the metadata was provided uncurated.

Sequenced input: peripheral blood. The receptor was isolated from a man between 45 and 60 years old with COVID-19, enrolled during active disease. Rearrangement joined TRBV11-1 to TRBJ2-1; 13 bases in between match TRBD2. The nucleotides are TGTGCCAGCAGCTTAGGAGGACTAGCGGGAGAGTTCTTC. It specifies CASSLGGLAGEFF.